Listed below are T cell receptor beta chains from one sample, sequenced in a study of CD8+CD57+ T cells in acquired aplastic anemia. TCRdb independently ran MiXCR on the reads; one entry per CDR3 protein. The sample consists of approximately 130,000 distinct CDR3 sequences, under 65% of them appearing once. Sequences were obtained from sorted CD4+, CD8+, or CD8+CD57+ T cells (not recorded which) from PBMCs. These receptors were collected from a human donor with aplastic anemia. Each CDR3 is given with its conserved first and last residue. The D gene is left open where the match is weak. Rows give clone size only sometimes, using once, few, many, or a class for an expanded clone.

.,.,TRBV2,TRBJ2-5,CASSEVETQYF,TGTGCCAGCAGTGAGGTGGAGACCCAGTACTTC
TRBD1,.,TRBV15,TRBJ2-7,CATSEGQPVYEQYF,TGTGCCACCAGCGAGGGACAGCCGGTTTACGAGCAGTACTTC
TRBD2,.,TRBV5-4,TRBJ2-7,CASSTRTSGGYEQYF,TGTGCCAGCAGCACACGGACTAGCGGGGGGTACGAGCAGTACTTC
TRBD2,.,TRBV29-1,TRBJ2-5,CSVRFSSGRETQYF,TGCAGCGTTCGGTTTAGTAGCGGGAGAGAGACCCAGTACTTC
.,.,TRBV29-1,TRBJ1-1,CSVVWGLGTEAFF,TGCAGCGTTGTCTGGGGGCTGGGCACTGAAGCTTTCTTT
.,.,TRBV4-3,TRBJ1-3,CASSQELNGNTIYF,TGCGCCAGCAGCCAAGAACTAAATGGAAACACCATATATTTT
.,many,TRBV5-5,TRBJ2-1,CASSLAFRGAEQFF,TGTGCCAGCAGCTTGGCTTTCCGGGGGGCCGAGCAGTTCTTC
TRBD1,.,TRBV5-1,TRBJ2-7,CSSSGTGVYEQYF,TGCTCCAGCAGCGGGACAGGGGTGTACGAGCAGTACTTC
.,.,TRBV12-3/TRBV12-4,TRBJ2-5,CASSLTVETQYF,TGTGCCAGCAGTTTAACTGTAGAGACCCAGTACTTC
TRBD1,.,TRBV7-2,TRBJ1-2,CASSSQTGGSGYTF,TGTGCCAGCAGCTCTCAGACAGGGGGCTCAGGCTACACCTTC
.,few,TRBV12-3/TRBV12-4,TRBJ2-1,CASSFGRLNEQFF,TGTGCCAGCAGTTTTGGTCGCTTGAATGAGCAGTTCTTC
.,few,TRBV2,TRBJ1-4,CASNGQGGEKLFF,TGTGCCAGCAATGGGCAGGGCGGTGAAAAACTGTTTTTT
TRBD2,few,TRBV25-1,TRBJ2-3,CASSEPGLAGTTDTQYF,TGTGCCAGCAGTGAGCCGGGACTAGCGGGCACCACAGATACGCAGTATTTT